This T cell receptor beta chain was documented in a study of blood T cell repertoires in COVID-19. Study summary: Sites in the United States, Italy and Spain provided acute and convalescent COVID-19 samples. Nucleic acid was either cDNA or gDNA, and it came from T cells, B-cell-depleted T cells, or PBMCs.

With 2 bases removed from V and 6 bases from J, the gap between germline ends came to 5 bases. Germline V lookup: CDR1 LGHNT, CDR2 FRNRAP. The CDR3 is 12 residues long. Methods used by the authors: How many nucleated cells were present was estimated from reference gene primer amplification. Sequencing used immunoSEQ multiplex PCR; TCRdb keeps in-frame clones, though not all of them. V and J calls and clone size are those listed in that table; D and trimming were worked out from the DNA. Of some 110,000 clones in the sample, about 82% were seen once. The origin of this receptor is a human donor in a cohort sampled during active COVID-19. The V call is TRBV12-5, the J call TRBJ1-5; D is perhaps TRBD1 (5 bases). The sequenced sample consisted of peripheral blood. CDR3 loop: CASGLQGQPQHF. In DNA, the CDR3 is TGTGCTAGTGGTTTGCAGGGTCAGCCCCAGCATTTT.